This is a list of T cell receptor beta chains from one sample in a study of PD-1 blockade in mismatch repair-deficient tumors. Sequenced by immunoSEQ multiplex PCR; TCRdb stores in-frame clones only, minus some. This table holds about 120,000 clones, 60% to 85% found once. Sample: peripheral blood, taken 60 weeks after starting pembrolizumab. These receptors were collected from an adult with mismatch repair-deficient cancer. Each CDR3 is given with its conserved first and last residue. The order of the fields is CDR3 DNA, CDR3 protein, D gene, V gene, J gene, clone size. The D gene is left open where the match is weak. Clone size appears in some rows only: once, few, many, or a class for an expanded clone.

CDR3 DNA: TGTGCCAGCAGCTTAGAAGGGAAAGAGACCCAGTACTTC
CDR3 protein: CASSLEGKETQYF
D gene: -
V gene: TRBV11-2
J gene: TRBJ2-5
clone size: -

CDR3 DNA: TGCAGCGTTGGCGGGGGGACATCAAGCCAGCCCCAGCATTTT
CDR3 protein: CSVGGGTSSQPQHF
D gene: -
V gene: TRBV29-1
J gene: TRBJ1-5
clone size: -

CDR3 DNA: TGTGCCAGTAGTATAGGGGGACAGTACTACGAGCAGTACTTC
CDR3 protein: CASSIGGQYYEQYF
D gene: TRBD1
V gene: TRBV19
J gene: TRBJ2-7
clone size: many

CDR3 DNA: TGTGCCTGGAGTGTACAAAGACGGAGCAATGAGCAGTTCTTC
CDR3 protein: CAWSVQRRSNEQFF
D gene: -
V gene: TRBV30
J gene: TRBJ2-1
clone size: -

CDR3 DNA: TGTGCCACCGTTGAGCCCCCTCTTTGGGAGCAGTACTTC
CDR3 protein: CATVEPPLWEQYF
D gene: -
V gene: TRBV7-9
J gene: TRBJ2-7
clone size: -

CDR3 DNA: TGTGCCAGCAGCTTAAATGCGGGAGGGTTTCGCAATGAGCAGTTCTTC
CDR3 protein: CASSLNAGGFRNEQFF
D gene: TRBD2
V gene: TRBV11-2
J gene: TRBJ2-1
clone size: -

CDR3 DNA: TGTGCCAGCACCATAGGGACTTCCTACAATGAGCAGTTCTTC
CDR3 protein: CASTIGTSYNEQFF
D gene: -
V gene: TRBV27
J gene: TRBJ2-1
clone size: -

CDR3 DNA: TGTGCCAGTAGCCACAGGGGGGACTACGAGCAGTACTTC
CDR3 protein: CASSHRGDYEQYF
D gene: TRBD1
V gene: TRBV19
J gene: TRBJ2-7
clone size: once

CDR3 DNA: TGTGCCAGCAGTTACTCGCAGAAATCCTACGAGCAGTACTTC
CDR3 protein: CASSYSQKSYEQYF
D gene: -
V gene: TRBV6-5
J gene: TRBJ2-7
clone size: -

CDR3 DNA: TGTGCCAGCAGACTAGCGGGAACGGAGACCCAGTACTTC
CDR3 protein: CASRLAGTETQYF
D gene: TRBD2
V gene: TRBV5-8
J gene: TRBJ2-5
clone size: -

CDR3 DNA: TGTCCTGGGAGCGATGCAGGGTGGGGAATGAACACTGAAGCTTTCTTT
CDR3 protein: CPGSDAGWGMNTEAFF
D gene: -
V gene: TRBV22-1
J gene: TRBJ1-1
clone size: -

CDR3 DNA: TGTGCCACCAGCAGAGATATCGGACTCCCGGACTTC
CDR3 protein: CATSRDIGLPDF
D gene: -
V gene: TRBV15
J gene: TRBJ2-7
clone size: -

CDR3 DNA: TGCAGCGTTGAAGGACCTGGTTCGGGGATCGGAAACGGGAGCCCCCTGATCTTC
CDR3 protein: CSVEGPGSGIGNGSPLIF
D gene: -
V gene: TRBV29-1
J gene: TRBJ2-1
clone size: -

CDR3 DNA: TGTGCCAGCAGTTTCAACTACGAGCAGTACTTC
CDR3 protein: CASSFNYEQYF
D gene: -
V gene: TRBV6-5
J gene: TRBJ2-7
clone size: few

CDR3 DNA: TGTGCCACCCAGGGGGCTGCCGGGGCCAACGTCCTGACTTTC
CDR3 protein: CATQGAAGANVLTF
D gene: TRBD1
V gene: TRBV27
J gene: TRBJ2-6
clone size: few

CDR3 DNA: TGTGCCAGCAGCTACAAGGGGGTTCGTGAGACCCAGTACTTC
CDR3 protein: CASSYKGVRETQYF
D gene: -
V gene: TRBV7-8
J gene: TRBJ2-5
clone size: -

CDR3 DNA: TGTGCCAGCAGCGTGGACAGGGGGCCAAGGGAGACCCAGTACTTC
CDR3 protein: CASSVDRGPRETQYF
D gene: TRBD1
V gene: TRBV13
J gene: TRBJ2-5
clone size: -

CDR3 DNA: TGTGCCAGCACCCAAGGGACAGGTCTTAATGAAAAACTGTTTTTT
CDR3 protein: CASTQGTGLNEKLFF
D gene: TRBD1
V gene: TRBV11-3
J gene: TRBJ1-4
clone size: -

CDR3 DNA: TGTGCCAGCAGTTCCCCTGCCCGGGGAGAGCCCCAGCATTTT
CDR3 protein: CASSSPARGEPQHF
D gene: -
V gene: TRBV27
J gene: TRBJ1-5
clone size: -

CDR3 DNA: TGTGCCAGCAGTAAAGGGGGCGAGGAGACCCAGTACTTC
CDR3 protein: CASSKGGEETQYF
D gene: TRBD1
V gene: TRBV28
J gene: TRBJ2-5
clone size: -

CDR3 DNA: TGTGCCAGCAGCGTAACCAGGGACAGAAACACTGAAGCTTTCTTT
CDR3 protein: CASSVTRDRNTEAFF
D gene: TRBD1
V gene: TRBV6-5
J gene: TRBJ1-1
clone size: -